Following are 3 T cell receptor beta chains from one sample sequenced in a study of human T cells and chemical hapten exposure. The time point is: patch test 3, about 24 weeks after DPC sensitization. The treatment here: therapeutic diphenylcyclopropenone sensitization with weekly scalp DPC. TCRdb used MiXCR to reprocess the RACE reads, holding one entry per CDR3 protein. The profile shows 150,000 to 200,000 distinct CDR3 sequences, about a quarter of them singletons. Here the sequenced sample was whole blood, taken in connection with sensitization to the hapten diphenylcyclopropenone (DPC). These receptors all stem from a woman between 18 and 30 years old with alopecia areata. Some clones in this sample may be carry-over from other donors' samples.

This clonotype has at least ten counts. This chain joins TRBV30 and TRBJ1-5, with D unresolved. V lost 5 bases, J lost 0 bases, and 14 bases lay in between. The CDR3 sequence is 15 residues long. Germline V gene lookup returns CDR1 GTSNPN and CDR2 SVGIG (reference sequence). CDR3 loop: CAWGRDAASNQPQHF. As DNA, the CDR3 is TGTGCCTGGGGGCGGGATGCCGCTAGCAATCAGCCCCAGCATTTT.

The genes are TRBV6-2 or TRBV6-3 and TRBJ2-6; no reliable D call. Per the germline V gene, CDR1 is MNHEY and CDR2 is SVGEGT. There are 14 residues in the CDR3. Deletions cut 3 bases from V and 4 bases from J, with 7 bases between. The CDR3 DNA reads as TGTGCCAGCAGTTATGTGGGAGGGGCCAACGTCCTGACTTTC. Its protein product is CASSYVGGANVLTF.

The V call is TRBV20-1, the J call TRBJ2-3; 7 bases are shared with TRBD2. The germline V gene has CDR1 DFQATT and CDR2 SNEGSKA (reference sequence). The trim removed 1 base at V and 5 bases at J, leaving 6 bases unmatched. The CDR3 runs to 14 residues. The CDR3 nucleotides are TGCAGTGCTAGAGGGGGGGGGGGAAGAGATACGCAGTATTTT. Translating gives CSARGGGGRDTQYF.